Sequencing of this T cell receptor (beta chain) was carried out in a study of T-cell reconstitution after alpha-beta-depleted transplantation in children. Study-wide findings and caveats: At one year after transplant, newly produced T cells mostly accounted for T-cell counts and diversity.

The TCRbeta library incorporated unique molecular identifiers. From the PCR reads, TCRdb called clonotypes with MiXCR, one entry per CDR3 protein. The sample lists about 310,000 distinct CDR3 sequences; roughly 25% were seen once. This clonotype was seen only a few times. The antigen is undetermined. V trimming: 6 bases; J trimming: 0 bases; junction bases outside the gene matches: 11. The CDR3 sequence is 17 residues long. Looked up from germline, CDR1 is DFQATT and CDR2 is SNEGSKA (reference sequence). The TCR was taken from a male patient aged 10 to 17 who had a stem cell transplant for acute lymphoblastic leukemia, so the T cells may come from the graft donor. The rearrangement uses TRBV20-1 and TRBJ2-3; TRBD2 matches 11 bases. The specimen was PBMCs, mostly from graft donor cells, collected 180 days after TCRalphabeta/CD19-depleted stem cell transplant. CDR3 sequence: CSAPRLAGIPSTDTQYF. DNA of the CDR3: TGCAGTGCCCCCCGACTAGCGGGGATCCCTAGCACAGATACGCAGTATTTT.